The rows below give T cell receptor beta chains drawn from one sample of a study of T-cell memory formation after mild COVID-19. TCRdb processed the 5' RACE reads anew with MiXCR; each CDR3 protein has one entry. The sample consists of 400,000 or so distinct CDR3 sequences, about 19% of them appearing once. The sample taken for sequencing was PBMCs or a T cell subset sorted from them (not recorded which). All receptors come from an adult woman who had mild COVID-19 (a few samples of this study predate the infection). Cell type and time point are not known. Both conserved end residues are part of each CDR3. A D gene is named only where the DNA matches it firmly. Clone size appears in some rows only: once, few, many, or a class for an expanded clone.

15	TRBJ2-1	TRBV18	TRBD2	.	CASSPKRGVYNEQFF	TGTGCCAGCTCACCCAAGCGGGGGGTATACAATGAGCAGTTCTTC
14	TRBJ2-1	TRBV6-5	.	.	CASSYGDSNNEQFF	TGTGCCAGCAGTTACGGAGACTCCAACAATGAGCAGTTCTTC
15	TRBJ1-1	TRBV4-2	TRBD1	few	CASSHPGQANTEAFF	TGTGCCAGCAGCCACCCGGGACAGGCTAACACTGAAGCTTTCTTT
15	TRBJ2-4	TRBV5-1	.	.	CASSLEETAKNIQYF	TGCGCCAGCAGCTTGGAGGAAACAGCCAAAAACATTCAGTACTTC
13	TRBJ1-5	TRBV5-5	.	.	CASSLEWHQPQHF	TGTGCCAGCAGCTTGGAGTGGCATCAGCCCCAGCATTTT
14	TRBJ1-2	TRBV20-1	TRBD1	.	CSAQRVQGATGYTF	TGCAGTGCCCAACGGGTTCAGGGGGCGACCGGCTACACCTTC
15	TRBJ1-2	TRBV15	.	few	CATSRDREESYGYTF	TGTGCCACCAGCAGAGACAGGGAGGAAAGCTATGGCTACACCTTC
15	TRBJ2-7	TRBV11-2	.	.	CASRPLGLSSYEQYF	TGTGCCAGCAGACCTCTGGGCCTGAGCTCCTACGAGCAGTACTTC
15	TRBJ1-1	TRBV25-1	TRBD1	.	CASSPGQAMNTEAFF	TGTGCCAGCAGTCCCGGACAGGCAATGAACACTGAAGCTTTCTTT
15	TRBJ2-6	TRBV6-2/TRBV6-3	.	few	CASHGGSFGANVLTF	TGTGCCAGCCATGGAGGGAGCTTTGGGGCCAACGTCCTGACTTTC
19	TRBJ2-7	TRBV6-5	TRBD2	.	CASSSSTSLPSYHSYEQYF	TGTGCCAGCAGTTCCTCGACTAGCTTACCTTCCTATCATTCCTACGAGCAGTACTTC
15	TRBJ2-3	TRBV15	TRBD2	.	CATSRGLAGADTQYF	TGTGCCACCAGCCGGGGACTAGCGGGAGCAGATACGCAGTATTTT
15	TRBJ2-7	TRBV7-6	TRBD2	.	CASSGLAGGLSEQYF	TGTGCCAGCAGCGGACTAGCGGGAGGGCTCAGCGAGCAGTACTTC
15	TRBJ1-1	TRBV7-9	TRBD1	once	CASSSIPGTGDEAFF	TGTGCCAGCAGTTCAATCCCCGGGACAGGGGATGAAGCTTTCTTT
15	TRBJ2-1	TRBV28	TRBD2	few	CASSLTASGLSEQFF	TGTGCCAGCAGTTTAACGGCTAGCGGCCTATCTGAGCAGTTCTTC
15	TRBJ2-2	TRBV2	.	few	CASMLGLLNTGELFF	TGTGCCAGCATGCTTGGACTATTAAACACCGGGGAGCTGTTTTTT
21	TRBJ2-4	TRBV7-9	TRBD1	.	CASSFILGQGDSAYLSTIQYF	TGTGCCAGCAGCTTCATACTGGGACAGGGGGATTCCGCGTACCTTTCAACCATTCAGTACTTC
16	TRBJ2-7	TRBV21-1	.	.	CASSPSRDRGPYEQYF	TGTGCCAGCAGCCCATCCCGGGACAGGGGGCCATACGAGCAGTACTTC
14	TRBJ2-7	TRBV29-1	TRBD1	.	CSVQGRTGLYEQYF	TGCAGCGTTCAGGGACGGACAGGACTCTACGAGCAGTACTTC
16	TRBJ1-1	TRBV12-3/TRBV12-4	TRBD1	few	CASSLPQGQKNTEAFF	TGTGCCAGCAGTTTGCCCCAGGGACAGAAGAACACTGAAGCTTTCTTT
17	TRBJ2-1	TRBV7-2	TRBD2	.	CASSRRRGTSGYNEQFF	TGTGCCAGCAGCCGCCGCCGGGGGACTAGCGGCTACAATGAGCAGTTCTTC
14	TRBJ2-2	TRBV30	TRBD1	few	CAWRRQGDTGELFF	TGTGCCTGGAGGCGACAGGGCGACACCGGGGAGCTGTTTTTT
15	TRBJ1-2	TRBV6-6	TRBD1	.	CASSYGQGANYGYTF	TGTGCCAGCAGTTACGGGCAGGGGGCTAACTATGGCTACACCTTC
13	TRBJ2-7	TRBV19	.	few	CASSGGYQYEQYF	TGTGCCAGTAGTGGGGGATACCAATACGAGCAGTACTTC
17	TRBJ2-7	TRBV20-1	TRBD2	few	CSARRGPGLAASYEQYF	TGCAGTGCTAGACGAGGACCGGGACTAGCGGCCTCCTACGAGCAGTACTTC
15	TRBJ1-6	TRBV20-1	TRBD1	many	CSARDGTGVYSPLHF	TGCAGTGCTAGAGACGGGACAGGGGTGTACTCACCCCTCCACTTT
15	TRBJ2-7	TRBV7-9	.	.	CASSPAQVGTYEQYF	TGTGCCAGCAGCCCAGCCCAGGTGGGAACTTACGAGCAGTACTTC
15	TRBJ2-3	TRBV11-3	.	few	CASSVSFETTDTQYF	TGTGCCAGCAGCGTAAGCTTTGAGACCACAGATACGCAGTATTTT